This TCR beta chain is drawn from a study of shared clonotypes between healthy human individuals. Overall study: The donor pool was made up of two women and a few men aged 18 to 49.

CDR3 length equals 18 residues. After removal of 2 bases from V and 0 bases from J, the junction contained 10 bases not matched to a gene. Germline assignment: CDR1 MNHNS and CDR2 SASEGT. The study drew all its donors from Caucasian adults living in Nashville, Tennessee. The assay was immunoSEQ multiplex PCR, and TCRdb's table has in-frame clones only and misses some. The sample records under 2.5 million clones, roughly 90% being singletons. The sample holds one count of this clone. The antigen remains unidentified. Broader study findings: Naive subsets tended to show greater estimated richness than memory subsets.

The receptor's source is a young man in good health. Some clones in this sample may be carry-over from other donors' samples. The specimen sequenced was naive CD4+ T cells from PBMCs. Documented subset: CD45RA+ positively selected. This chain links TRBV6-1 with TRBJ1-5; 7 positions agree with TRBD1. The CDR3 sequence: CASSESGGQSYSNQPQHF. CDR3 coding DNA: TGTGCCAGCAGTGAATCAGGGGGACAGTCATATAGCAATCAGCCCCAGCATTTT.